This T cell receptor (beta chain) was retrieved from a study of blood T cell repertoires in COVID-19. Enrollment of patients from Seattle took place during active infection, with longitudinal follow-up. CDR3 length equals 16 residues. V lost 2 bases and J lost 3; bases outside the gene matches: 4. Germline loops: CDR1 MNHNS, CDR2 SASEGT. Assay: immunoSEQ multiplex PCR; the TCRdb copy retains only in-frame clones and omits some. The top ten hold 18% of the sample, which has under 250,000 clones, approximately 91% seen once. This clonotype originated in a man in his forties or fifties with COVID-19, enrolled during active disease. Sequencing input: peripheral blood. This chain connects TRBV6-1 to TRBJ1-1; the match to TRBD1 covers 12 bases. In DNA form, the CDR3 reads TGTGCCAGCAGTGAATCGGGACAGGGGGCCTACACTGAAGCTTTCTTT. Translating it yields CASSESGQGAYTEAFF.